Following are 27 T cell receptor beta chains from one sample sequenced in a study of blood T cell repertoires in COVID-19. Assay: immunoSEQ multiplex PCR; the TCRdb copy retains only in-frame clones and omits some. The sample carries about 6,600 clones, around 89% recorded once. Specimen: peripheral blood. The receptors stem from an elderly man with active COVID-19.

In its sample, this clone was seen a few times. The V call is TRBV7-8, the J call TRBJ1-6; 7 nucleotides agree with TRBD1. The V gene end was trimmed by 7 bases and the J gene end by 6 bases; junction bases not matched to a gene: 12. This CDR3 is 16 amino acids long. Germline lookup yields CDR1 SGHVS and CDR2 FQNEAQ. The CDR3 DNA sequence: TGTGCCAGCATAGGGGGCAAGGAGTCGGGTAATTCACCCCTCCACTTT. Protein: CASIGGKESGNSPLHF.

The chain carries TRBV7-9 and TRBJ1-1, with a weak D call TRBD1 (6 bases). The CDR3 totals 14 residues. Germline V CDR1 and CDR2: SEHNR, FQNEAQ (reference sequence). V lost 6 bases to trimming and J lost 7 bases, with 18 bases between them. CDR3: CASRLQGGGGEAFF. As DNA, the CDR3 is TGTGCCAGCAGGTTACAGGGCGGGGGAGGTGAAGCTTTCTTT.

The chain has TRBV4-1 and TRBJ2-7; D might be TRBD2 (6 bases). The CDR3 contains 14 residues. Germline lookup yields CDR1 MGHRA and CDR2 YSYEKL. Trimming removed 5 bases from V and 5 bases from J, with 16 bases in between. The CDR3 is CASSIGGRSDEQYF. The CDR3 DNA is TGCGCCAGCAGCATTGGAGGGCGTTCCGACGAGCAGTACTTC.

The V gene is TRBV7-9, the J gene TRBJ2-7; 12 nucleotides align to TRBD2. Per germline, CDR1 SEHNR and CDR2 FQNEAQ (reference sequence). There are 15 residues in the CDR3. Trimming at V came to 2 bases and at J to 6 bases, leaving 5 bases not matched to a gene. The CDR3 is CASSLSLTSGSEQYF. The CDR3 DNA reads TGTGCCAGCAGCTTATCGCTGACTAGCGGGAGCGAGCAGTACTTC.

The V and J genes are TRBV6-5 and TRBJ2-3, with a weak D call TRBD1 (6 bases). Germline V gives CDR1 MNHEY, CDR2 SVGAGI. Trimming removed 5 bases at V and 3 bases at J, with 15 bases between. The CDR3 spans 15 residues. CDR3 region: CASSHARGGTDTQYF. The DNA for the CDR3 is TGTGCCAGCAGTCACGCCAGGGGTGGGACAGATACGCAGTATTTT.

The genes are TRBV7-2 and TRBJ1-1, with a possible D match to TRBD1 (6 bases). Germline CDR1 is SGHTA and CDR2 is FQGNSA. The CDR3 is 13 residues long. V shed 4 bases and J shed 4 bases, with 10 bases lying between them. The CDR3 here is CASSWGGGTEAFF. The CDR3 nucleotides read TGTGCCAGCAGCTGGGGAGGGGGCACTGAAGCTTTCTTT.

This chain links TRBV10-3 with TRBJ1-4; 11 nucleotides line up with TRBD1. V shed 6 bases, J shed 8 bases, and the junction held 8 bases outside the gene matches. The CDR3 contains 15 residues. Germline-derived CDR1 and CDR2 are ENHRY and SYGVKD. The CDR3 DNA reads TGTGCCATCAGGGACGGGGGACAGGGGGACGAAAAACTGTTTTTT. This sequence encodes CAIRDGGQGDEKLFF.

The chain is built from TRBV4-1 and TRBJ2-7, with 7 bases identical to TRBD1. The CDR3 loop spans 17 amino acids. Looked up from germline, CDR1 is MGHRA and CDR2 is YSYEKL. V shed 0 bases, J shed 4 bases, and the junction held 12 bases outside the gene matches. For the CDR3, the DNA is TGCGCCAGCAGCCAAGATATAGTGAGACAGGGATCGTACGAGCAGTACTTC. As protein: CASSQDIVRQGSYEQYF.

This clone was seen only once. The chain employs TRBV15 and TRBJ1-4; 10 bases are a match to TRBD1. Germline CDR1 reads LNHNV; CDR2 reads YYDKDF (reference sequence). CDR3 length: 14 residues. The V gene end was trimmed by 3 bases and the J gene end by 8 bases; junction bases not matched to a gene: 3. CDR3: CATSRDRGNEKLFF. Written as DNA, the CDR3 is TGTGCCACCAGCAGGGACAGGGGGAACGAAAAACTGTTTTTT.

This clone was counted between two and nine times. This chain links TRBV18 with TRBJ2-5; D is unresolved. The CDR3 has 13 residues. Germline V lookup: CDR1 KGHSH, CDR2 LQKENI. With 2 bases removed from V and 5 bases from J, the gap between germline ends came to 9 bases. As DNA, the CDR3 is TGTGCCAGCTCACCAGGCAGCGATGAGACCCAGTACTTC. Residues: CASSPGSDETQYF.

This chain connects TRBV19 to TRBJ2-1; TRBD2 matches at 13 bases. J lost 4 bases, V lost 2 bases, and 17 bases had no gene match. The germline CDR1 and CDR2 sequences are LNHDA and SQIVND (reference sequence). The CDR3 has 21 residues. In nucleotides, the CDR3 is TGTGCCAGTAGTATAACGGGTGTCAAGGGGGGACTAGCGGGACTATACAATGAGCAGTTCTTC. Protein product: CASSITGVKGGLAGLYNEQFF.

The rearrangement joins TRBV30 to TRBJ1-1, with 7 nucleotides matching TRBD1. After removal of 2 bases from V and 7 bases from J, the junction contained 4 bases not matched to a gene. CDR3 length: 12 residues. Looked up from germline, CDR1 is GTSNPN and CDR2 is SVGIG (reference sequence). The CDR3 DNA reads TGTGCCTGGAGTAAGGGGGCCGGTGAAGCTTTCTTT. Its translation: CAWSKGAGEAFF. The full variable domain, its missing parts supplied by reference TRBV30 and TRBJ1-1, is SQTIHQWPATLVQPVGSPLSLECTVEGTSNPNLYWYRQAAGRGLQLLFYSVGIGQISSEVPQNLSASRPQDRQFILSSKKLLLSDSGFYLCAWSKGAGEAFFGQGTRLTVV.

This clone appeared a single time. This rearrangement joins TRBV4-2 to TRBJ1-5, with D possibly being TRBD1 (6 bases). The CDR3 contains 19 residues. Germline V gene sequence: CDR1 LGHNA, CDR2 YNFKEQ. Trimming pared 1 base from V and 0 bases from J, leaving 19 bases between. Written as DNA, the CDR3 is TGTGCCAGCAGCCAAGTGTCGTCCAGAGGGGGAGATAGCAATCAGCCCCAGCATTTT. Protein sequence: CASSQVSSRGGDSNQPQHF.

The sample holds one count of this clone. CDR3 in amino acids: CASSLNRGNEKLFF. The CDR3 DNA follows: TGTGCCAGCAGCTTGAACAGGGGTAATGAAAAACTGTTTTTT. The rearrangement uses TRBV7-2 and TRBJ1-4; 7 bases line up with TRBD1. The CDR3 is 14 residues long. V lost 3 bases to trimming and J lost 4 bases; unmatched junction nucleotides: 2. Germline CDR1 reads SGHTA; CDR2 reads FQGNSA.

The chain couples TRBV3-1 (or the pseudogene TRBV3-2) to TRBJ1-2; TRBD1 matches at 10 bases. J gave up 8 bases and V 4 bases, and 4 bases lay outside the gene matches. The CDR3 runs 13 residues. Germline CDR1 reads LGHDT; CDR2 reads YNNKEL (reference sequence). The DNA of the CDR3 is TGTGCCAGCAGCCCGGGACAGGGGCGCGGCTACACCTTC. It codes for CASSPGQGRGYTF.

This chain links TRBV19 with TRBJ2-7; no clear D. The length of the CDR3 is 13 residues. Trimming pared 5 bases from V and 3 bases from J, leaving 11 bases between. The germline V gene encodes CDR1 LNHDA and CDR2 SQIVND (reference sequence). The CDR3 sequence is CASSDIAFYEQYF. As DNA, the CDR3 is TGTGCCAGTAGTGATATAGCCTTCTACGAGCAGTACTTC.

This clone was seen just once. The V and J genes are TRBV5-1 and TRBJ2-5, with D tentatively TRBD1 (6 bases). There are 14 residues in the CDR3. Germline lookup yields CDR1 SGHRS and CDR2 YFSETQ. Trimming stripped 6 bases from V and 4 bases from J, with 16 bases between. The CDR3 sequence: CASTNLQGGETQYF. In DNA, the CDR3 is TGCGCCAGCACAAACCTACAGGGTGGAGAGACCCAGTACTTC.

This clone was observed a handful of times. This sequence joins TRBV28 and TRBJ2-7; D perhaps matches TRBD2 (7 bases). The CDR3 loop spans 14 amino acids. Per germline, CDR1 MDHEN and CDR2 SYDVKM. The V end was cut by 5 bases, the J end by 4 bases, with 15 bases between. In DNA, the CDR3 is TGTGCCAGCAGTGGGGGCGCGGGGGATTACGAGCAGTACTTC. It specifies CASSGGAGDYEQYF.

The gene calls are TRBV6-5 and TRBJ2-7, with D possibly being TRBD1 (5 bases). Trimming took off 7 bases at V and 1 base at J, with 11 bases between the two ends. Looked up from germline, CDR1 is MNHEY and CDR2 is SVGAGI. The CDR3 contains 13 residues. The CDR3 DNA sequence: TGTGCCAGCATTAAAACAGGATCCTACGAGCAGTACTTC. Translating gives CASIKTGSYEQYF.

This chain connects TRBV9 to TRBJ2-7; TRBD1 aligns across 9 bases. The ends lost 1 base at V and 3 bases at J; junction bases unmatched: 5. CDR3 length: 15 amino acids. Germline V lookup: CDR1 SGDLS, CDR2 YYNGEE. CDR3 sequence (DNA): TGTGCCAGCAGCGTAACCGGGACAGGGTTCTACGAGCAGTACTTC. This translates into CASSVTGTGFYEQYF.

The chain carries TRBV12-5 and TRBJ1-5, with D possibly TRBD1 on 5 matching bases. Germline V CDR1 and CDR2: LGHNT, FRNRAP. Between the trimmed V and J ends, which lost 7 bases and 3 bases, there was a span of 7 bases. The CDR3 has 12 residues. In DNA form, the CDR3 reads TGTGCTAGTGCCAGGGACAATCAGCCCCAGCATTTT. Protein: CASARDNQPQHF.

The chain is built from TRBV7-9 and TRBJ1-1, with D perhaps matching TRBD1 (6 bases). The germline V gene encodes CDR1 SEHNR and CDR2 FQNEAQ (reference sequence). Trimming removed 5 bases from V and 4 bases from J, with 14 bases in between. CDR3 length: 14 residues. The CDR3 DNA sequence: TGTGCCAGCAGCAGCGAGGGGGTGGGCACTGAAGCTTTCTTT. Amino acids: CASSSEGVGTEAFF.

The rearrangement links TRBV18 to TRBJ1-2; 7 bases agree with TRBD1. With V trimmed by 6 bases and J by 0 bases, 7 bases remained unmatched. This CDR3 is 15 amino acids long. Germline V gives CDR1 KGHSH, CDR2 LQKENI. The CDR3 loop reads CASSPGTEANYGYTF. The CDR3 DNA is TGTGCCAGCTCCCCCGGGACAGAAGCTAACTATGGCTACACCTTC.

The chain couples TRBV7-9 to TRBJ2-7; the D is unclear. The length of the CDR3 is 16 residues. Trimming cost V 3 bases and J 2 bases, with 17 bases left between them. The germline V gene has CDR1 SEHNR and CDR2 FQNEAQ (reference sequence). The CDR3 bases are TGTGCCAGCAGCTTCCCGGGTCAAGGAATGGCCTACGAGCAGTACTTC. It translates to CASSFPGQGMAYEQYF. Full variable domain (missing parts from reference TRBV7-9 and TRBJ2-7): DTGVSQNPRHKITKRGQNVTFRCDPISEHNRLYWYRQTLGQGPEFLTYFQNEAQLEKSRLLSDRFSAERPKGSFSTLEIQRTEQGDSAMYLCASSFPGQGMAYEQYFGPGTRLTVT.

This clone appeared a few times. The chain carries TRBV6-5 and TRBJ1-6; D gene unclear. This CDR3 spans 15 amino acids. V lost 5 bases and J 0 bases, leaving 8 bases between the germline ends. CDR1 is MNHEY, CDR2 SVGAGI, per germline. CDR3 sequence reads: CASSRASSYNSPLHF. The CDR3 region has the DNA TGTGCCAGCAGTCGCGCTAGCTCCTATAATTCACCCCTCCACTTT.

The chain is built from TRBV4-2 and TRBJ2-1; 7 bases agree with TRBD2. The CDR3 has 11 residues. V gave up 6 bases and J gave up 10 bases; unmatched junction bases: 3. Germline V gene data show CDR1 as LGHNA and CDR2 as YNFKEQ. CDR3 region: CASSWGGEQFF. The CDR3 DNA follows: TGTGCCAGCAGTTGGGGGGGGGAGCAGTTCTTC.

The V call is TRBV10-3, the J call TRBJ1-2; possible D gene TRBD1, 6 bases. This CDR3 is 13 amino acids long. CDR1 is ENHRY and CDR2 is SYGVKD in the germline V gene. In DNA, the CDR3 is TGTGCTCTATCTGGGGGCTTGGGCTATGGCTACACCTTC. Its translation is CALSGGLGYGYTF.